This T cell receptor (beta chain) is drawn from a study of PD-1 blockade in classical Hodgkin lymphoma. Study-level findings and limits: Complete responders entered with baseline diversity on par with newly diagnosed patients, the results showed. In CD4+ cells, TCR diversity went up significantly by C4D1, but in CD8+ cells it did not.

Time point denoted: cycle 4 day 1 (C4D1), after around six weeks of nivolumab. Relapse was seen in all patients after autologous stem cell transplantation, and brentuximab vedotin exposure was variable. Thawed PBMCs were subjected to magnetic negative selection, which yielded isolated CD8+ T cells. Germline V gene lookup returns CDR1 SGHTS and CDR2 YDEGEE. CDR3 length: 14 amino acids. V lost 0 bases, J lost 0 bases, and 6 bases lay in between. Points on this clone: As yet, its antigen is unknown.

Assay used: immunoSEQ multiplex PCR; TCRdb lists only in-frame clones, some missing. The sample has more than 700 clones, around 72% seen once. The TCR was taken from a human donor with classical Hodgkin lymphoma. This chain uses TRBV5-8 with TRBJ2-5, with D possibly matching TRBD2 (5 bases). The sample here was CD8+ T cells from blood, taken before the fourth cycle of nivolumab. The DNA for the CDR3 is TGTGCCAGCAGCTTGGGAGGGTACCAAGAGACCCAGTACTTC. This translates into CASSLGGYQETQYF.